This TCR beta chain was found in a study of blood T cell repertoires in COVID-19. For the study at large: Samples came from the United States, Italy and Spain, spanning acute and convalescent COVID-19. From T cells, B-cell-depleted T cells, or PBMCs came the material, which was cDNA or gDNA.

Per the original data handling: Amplification of reference gene primers provided the estimated nucleated cell counts. Libraries were prepared by immunoSEQ multiplex PCR; TCRdb keeps only in-frame clonotypes and omits some of them. V, J and clone size are those of that table, while D and trimming were read from the DNA. The sample records over 150,000 clones, 70% to 90% being singletons. The CDR3 consists of 10 residues. V dropped 0 bases and J dropped 8 bases, with 4 bases sitting between them. The germline gives CDR1 DFQATT, CDR2 SNEGSKA (reference sequence). Sequencing used peripheral blood. This sequence joins TRBV20-1 and TRBJ1-2, with unresolved D. This TCR was recovered from a man between 70 and 80 years old with active or convalescent COVID-19. The CDR3 loop is CSARDEGYTF. CDR3 bases: TGCAGTGCTAGAGATGAGGGCTACACCTTC.